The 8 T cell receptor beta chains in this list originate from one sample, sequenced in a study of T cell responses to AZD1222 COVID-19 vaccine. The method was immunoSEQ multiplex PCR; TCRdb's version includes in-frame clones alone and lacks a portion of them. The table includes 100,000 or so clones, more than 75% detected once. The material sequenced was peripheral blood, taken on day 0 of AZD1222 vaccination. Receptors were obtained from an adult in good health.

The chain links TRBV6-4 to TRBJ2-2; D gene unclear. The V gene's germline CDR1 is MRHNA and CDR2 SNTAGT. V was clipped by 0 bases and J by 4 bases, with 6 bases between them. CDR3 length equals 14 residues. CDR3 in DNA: TGTGCCAGCAGTGACTCAGCAACCACCGGGGAGCTGTTTTTT. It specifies CASSDSATTGELFF.

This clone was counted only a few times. In DNA form, the CDR3 reads TGTGCCAGCAGTTACTCGATCCTCCGGAACACTGAAGCTTTCTTT. This gives the protein CASSYSILRNTEAFF. This chain uses TRBV6-5 with TRBJ1-1, with unresolved D. The CDR3 runs 15 residues. Deletions cut 0 bases from V and 1 base from J, with 9 bases between. Germline V CDR1 and CDR2: MNHEY, SVGAGI.

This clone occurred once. The DNA for the CDR3 is TGTGCCAGCAGTGCGGACAGGGTGGTTGTTTCTGAAAAACTGTTTTTT. Translation gives CASSADRVVVSEKLFF. This chain links TRBV6-1 with TRBJ1-4; 8 bases map to TRBD1. With V trimmed by 4 bases and J by 7 bases, 11 bases remained unmatched. This CDR3 is built from 16 residues. CDR1 is MNHNS and CDR2 is SASEGT in the germline V gene.

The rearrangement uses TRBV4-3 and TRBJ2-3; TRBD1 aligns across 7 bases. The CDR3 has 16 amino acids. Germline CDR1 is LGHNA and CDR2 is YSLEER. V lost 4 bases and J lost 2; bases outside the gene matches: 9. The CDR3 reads CASSPGQSVLTDTQYF. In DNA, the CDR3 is TGCGCCAGCAGCCCGGGACAGTCAGTACTCACAGATACGCAGTATTTT.

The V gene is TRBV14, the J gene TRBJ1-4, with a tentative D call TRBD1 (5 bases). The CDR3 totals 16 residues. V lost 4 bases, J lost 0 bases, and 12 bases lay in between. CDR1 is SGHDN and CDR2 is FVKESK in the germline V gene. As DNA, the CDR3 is TGTGCCAGCAGCCCCCGGGGGATCGCAACTAATGAAAAACTGTTTTTT. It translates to CASSPRGIATNEKLFF.

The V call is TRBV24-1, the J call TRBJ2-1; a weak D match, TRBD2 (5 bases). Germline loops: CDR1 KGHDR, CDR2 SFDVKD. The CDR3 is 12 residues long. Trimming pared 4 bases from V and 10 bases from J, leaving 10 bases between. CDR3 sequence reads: CATSDQLDEQFF. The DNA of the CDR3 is TGTGCCACCAGTGACCAACTAGACGAGCAGTTCTTC.

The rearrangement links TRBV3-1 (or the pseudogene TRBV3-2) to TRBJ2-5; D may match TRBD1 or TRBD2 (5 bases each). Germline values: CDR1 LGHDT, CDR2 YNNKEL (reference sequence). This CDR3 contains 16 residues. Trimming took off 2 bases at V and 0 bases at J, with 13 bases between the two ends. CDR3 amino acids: CASSQRLAGYQETQYF. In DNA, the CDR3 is TGTGCCAGCAGCCAAAGGCTAGCAGGGTACCAAGAGACCCAGTACTTC.

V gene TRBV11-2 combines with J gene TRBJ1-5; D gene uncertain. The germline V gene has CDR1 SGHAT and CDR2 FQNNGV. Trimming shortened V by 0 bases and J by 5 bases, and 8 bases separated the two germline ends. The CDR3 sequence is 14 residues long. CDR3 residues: CASSLERVHQPQHF. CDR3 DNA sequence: TGTGCCAGCAGCTTAGAAAGGGTGCATCAGCCCCAGCATTTT.